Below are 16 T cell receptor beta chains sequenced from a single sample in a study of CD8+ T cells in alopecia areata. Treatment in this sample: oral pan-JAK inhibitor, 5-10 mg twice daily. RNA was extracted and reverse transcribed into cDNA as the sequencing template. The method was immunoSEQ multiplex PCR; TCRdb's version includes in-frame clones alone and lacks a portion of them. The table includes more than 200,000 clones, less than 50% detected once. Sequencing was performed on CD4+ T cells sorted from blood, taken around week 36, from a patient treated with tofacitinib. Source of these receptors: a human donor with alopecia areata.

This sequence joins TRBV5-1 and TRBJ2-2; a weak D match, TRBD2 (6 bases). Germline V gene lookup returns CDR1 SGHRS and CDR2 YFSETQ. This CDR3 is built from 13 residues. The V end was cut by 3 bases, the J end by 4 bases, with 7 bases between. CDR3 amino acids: CASSSEGTGELFF. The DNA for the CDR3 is TGCGCCAGCAGCTCGGAGGGCACCGGGGAGCTGTTTTTT. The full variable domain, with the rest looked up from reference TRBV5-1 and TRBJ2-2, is KAGVTQTPRYLIKTRGQQVTLSCSPISGHRSVSWYQQTPGQGLQFLFEYFSETQRNKGNFPGRFSGRQFSNSRSEMNVSTLELGDSALYLCASSSEGTGELFFGEGSRLTVL.

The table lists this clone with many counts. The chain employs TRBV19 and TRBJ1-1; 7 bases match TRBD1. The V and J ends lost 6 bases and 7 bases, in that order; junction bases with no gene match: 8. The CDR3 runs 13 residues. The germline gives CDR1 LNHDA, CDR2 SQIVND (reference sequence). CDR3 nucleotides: TGTGCCAGTAGCCGACAAGGGACAGTTGAAGCTTTCTTT. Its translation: CASSRQGTVEAFF. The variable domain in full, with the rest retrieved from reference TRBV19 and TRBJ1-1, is DGGITQSPKYLFRKEGQNVTLSCEQNLNHDAMYWYRQDPGQGLRLIYYSQIVNDFQKGDIAEGYSVSREKKESFPLTVTSAQKNPTAFYLCASSRQGTVEAFFGQGTRLTVV.

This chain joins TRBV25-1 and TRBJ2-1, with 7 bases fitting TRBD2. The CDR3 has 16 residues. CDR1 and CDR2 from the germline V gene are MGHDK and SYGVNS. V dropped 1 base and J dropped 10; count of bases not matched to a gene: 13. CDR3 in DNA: TGTGCCAGCAGTGAATCGGGCGGGAGAACGTGGGGAGAGCAGTTCTTC. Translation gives CASSESGGRTWGEQFF. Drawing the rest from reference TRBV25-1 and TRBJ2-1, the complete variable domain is EADIYQTPRYLVIGTGKKITLECSQTMGHDKMYWYQQDPGMELHLIHYSYGVNSTEKGDLSSESTVSRIRTEHFPLTLESARPSHTSQYLCASSESGGRTWGEQFFGPGTRLTVL.

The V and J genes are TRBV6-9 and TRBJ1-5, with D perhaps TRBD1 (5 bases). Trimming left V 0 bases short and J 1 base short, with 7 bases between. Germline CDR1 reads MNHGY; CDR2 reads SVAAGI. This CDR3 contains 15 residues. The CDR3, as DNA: TGTGCCAGCAGTTATTCAGGGGAAAGCAATCAGCCCCAGCATTTT. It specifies CASSYSGESNQPQHF.

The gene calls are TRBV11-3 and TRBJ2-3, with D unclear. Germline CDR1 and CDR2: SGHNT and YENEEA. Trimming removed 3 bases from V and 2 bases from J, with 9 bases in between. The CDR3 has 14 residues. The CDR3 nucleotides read TGTGCCAGCAGCTTTAGCCGTTCCACAGATACGCAGTATTTT. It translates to CASSFSRSTDTQYF.

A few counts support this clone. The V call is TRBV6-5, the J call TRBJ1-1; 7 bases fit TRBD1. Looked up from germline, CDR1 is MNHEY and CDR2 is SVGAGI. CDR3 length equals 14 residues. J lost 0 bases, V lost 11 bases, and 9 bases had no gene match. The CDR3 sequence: CAVYRGTVNTEAFF. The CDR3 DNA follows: TGTGCCGTCTATCGCGGGACAGTGAACACTGAAGCTTTCTTT.

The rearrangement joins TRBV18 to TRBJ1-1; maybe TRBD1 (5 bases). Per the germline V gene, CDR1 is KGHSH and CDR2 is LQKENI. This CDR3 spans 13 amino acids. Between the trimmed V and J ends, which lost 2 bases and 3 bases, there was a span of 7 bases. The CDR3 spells CASSPEGYTEAFF. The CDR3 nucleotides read TGTGCCAGCTCACCAGAGGGGTACACTGAAGCTTTCTTT.

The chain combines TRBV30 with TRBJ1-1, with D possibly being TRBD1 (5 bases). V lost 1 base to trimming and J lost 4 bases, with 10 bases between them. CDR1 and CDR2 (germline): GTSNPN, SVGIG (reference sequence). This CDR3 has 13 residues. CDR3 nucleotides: TGTGCCTGGAGTGAATCGGGGGTCACTGAAGCTTTCTTT. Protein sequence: CAWSESGVTEAFF.

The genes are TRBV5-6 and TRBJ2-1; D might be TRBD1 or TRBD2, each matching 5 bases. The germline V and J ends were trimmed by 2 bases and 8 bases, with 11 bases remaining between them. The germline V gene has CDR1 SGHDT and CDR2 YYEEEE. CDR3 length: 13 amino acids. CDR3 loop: CASSFPLGDEQFF. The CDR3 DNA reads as TGTGCCAGCAGCTTCCCTCTGGGGGATGAGCAGTTCTTC.

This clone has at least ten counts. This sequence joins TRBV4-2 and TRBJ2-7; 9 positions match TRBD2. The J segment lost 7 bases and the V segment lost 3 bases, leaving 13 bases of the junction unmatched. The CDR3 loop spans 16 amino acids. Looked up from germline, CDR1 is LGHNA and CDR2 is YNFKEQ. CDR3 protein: CASSHPGASGIGEQYF. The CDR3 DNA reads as TGTGCCAGCAGCCACCCCGGGGCTAGCGGGATTGGGGAGCAGTACTTC.

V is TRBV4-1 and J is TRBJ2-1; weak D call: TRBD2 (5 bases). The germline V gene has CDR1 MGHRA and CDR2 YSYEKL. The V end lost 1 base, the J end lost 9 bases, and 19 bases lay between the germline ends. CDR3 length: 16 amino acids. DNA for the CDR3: TGCGCCAGCAGCCAAGGCCTGATACGCGGAGGAGCTGAGCAGTTCTTC. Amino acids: CASSQGLIRGGAEQFF.

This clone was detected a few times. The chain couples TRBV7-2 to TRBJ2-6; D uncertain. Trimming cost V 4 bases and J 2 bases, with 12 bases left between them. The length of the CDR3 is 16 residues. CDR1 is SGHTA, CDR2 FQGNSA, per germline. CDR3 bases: TGTGCCAGCAGCTCGCGAGTTGTGACTGGGGCCAACGTCCTGACTTTC. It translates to CASSSRVVTGANVLTF.

The CDR3 nucleotides are TGTGCCTGGAGTGTACGGGTGGGGGCACGTGATACGCAGTATTTT. Translation: CAWSVRVGARDTQYF. This chain uses TRBV30 with TRBJ2-3, with D maybe TRBD1 (6 bases). With 0 bases removed from V and 6 bases from J, the gap between germline ends came to 16 bases. Looked up from germline, CDR1 is GTSNPN and CDR2 is SVGIG (reference sequence). The CDR3 consists of 15 residues.

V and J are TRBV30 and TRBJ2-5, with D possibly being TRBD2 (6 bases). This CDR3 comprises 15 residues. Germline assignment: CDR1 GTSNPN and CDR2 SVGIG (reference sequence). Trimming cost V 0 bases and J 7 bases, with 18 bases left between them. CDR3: CAWSVGLAASGTQYF. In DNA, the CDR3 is TGTGCCTGGAGTGTGGGGTTAGCGGCAAGTGGGACCCAGTACTTC.

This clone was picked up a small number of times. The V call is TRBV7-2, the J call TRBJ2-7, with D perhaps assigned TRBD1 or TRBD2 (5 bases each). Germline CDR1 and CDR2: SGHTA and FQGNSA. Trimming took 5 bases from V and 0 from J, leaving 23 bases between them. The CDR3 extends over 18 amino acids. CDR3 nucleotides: TGTGCCAGCAGCCGAGGCCCACTCACAGGTACTAGCTCCTACGAGCAGTACTTC. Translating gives CASSRGPLTGTSSYEQYF.

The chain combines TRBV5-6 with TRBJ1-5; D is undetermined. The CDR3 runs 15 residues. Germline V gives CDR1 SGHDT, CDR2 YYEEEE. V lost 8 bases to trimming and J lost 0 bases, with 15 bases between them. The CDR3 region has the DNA TGTGCCAGAGCCCTAACCGGTGTTAGCAATCAGCCCCAGCATTTT. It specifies CARALTGVSNQPQHF.